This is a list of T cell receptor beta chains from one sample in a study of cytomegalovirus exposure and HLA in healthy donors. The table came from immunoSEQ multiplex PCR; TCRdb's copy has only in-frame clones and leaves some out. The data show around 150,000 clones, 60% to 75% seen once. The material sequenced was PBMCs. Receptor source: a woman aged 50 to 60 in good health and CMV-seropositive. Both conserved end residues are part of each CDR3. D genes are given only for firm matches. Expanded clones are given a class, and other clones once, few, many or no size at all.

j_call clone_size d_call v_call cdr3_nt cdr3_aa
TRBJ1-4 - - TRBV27 TGTGCCAGCAGTATCAAGGGAGGGGCCTCCAATGAAAAACTGTTTTTT CASSIKGGASNEKLFF
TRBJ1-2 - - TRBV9 TGTGCCAGCAGCCTTACAGGGCTGTCGGACTATGGCTACACCTTC CASSLTGLSDYGYTF
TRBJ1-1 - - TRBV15 TGTGCCCCGTGGACAGCAAAGAACGATGGAGCTTTCTTT CAPWTAKNDGAFF
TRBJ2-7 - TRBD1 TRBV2 TGTGCCAGCAGTGAAATCCAGGGGGCCCACGAGCAGTACTTC CASSEIQGAHEQYF
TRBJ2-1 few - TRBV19 TGTGCCAGTAGTATGGCGGGGGCGATCGACAATGAGCAGTTCTTC CASSMAGAIDNEQFF
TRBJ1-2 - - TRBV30 TGTGCCTGGAGTGTGGCAGGGGTAGTTCTCTACACCTTC CAWSVAGVVLYTF
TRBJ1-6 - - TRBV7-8 TGTGCCAGCAGCCAGAGGGCAGGTCGGTCCTATAATTCACCCCTCCACTTT CASSQRAGRSYNSPLHF
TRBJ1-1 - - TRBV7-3 TGTGCCAGCAGCTTAACAGGGCGGGAGACTGAAGCTTTCTTT CASSLTGRETEAFF
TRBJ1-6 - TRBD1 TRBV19 TGTGCCAGTAGTCCCCCTGACAGGGGTCTAGCTGGCTCTTCACCCCTCCACTTT CASSPPDRGLAGSSPLHF
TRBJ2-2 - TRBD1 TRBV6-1 TGTGCCAGCAGTGGACAGGGGGCTAGTGCCGGGGAGCTGTTTTTT CASSGQGASAGELFF
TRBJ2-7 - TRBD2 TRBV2 TGTGCCAGCAGTGAATGGACTAGCGGGGCCTACGAGCAGTACTTC CASSEWTSGAYEQYF
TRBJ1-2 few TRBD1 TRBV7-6 TGTGCCAGCAGCTTAGAGACAGGGGGGAAGTATGGCTACACCTTC CASSLETGGKYGYTF
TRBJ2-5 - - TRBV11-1 TGTGCCAGCAGCCCGCGGAACCAAGAGACCCAGTACTTC CASSPRNQETQYF
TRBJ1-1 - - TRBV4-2 TGTGCCAGCAGCCAAGCAGGGGATGGGAACACTGAAGCTTTCTTT CASSQAGDGNTEAFF
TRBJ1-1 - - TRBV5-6 TGTGCCAGCAGCCATGAGACTGAAGCTTTCTTT CASSHETEAFF
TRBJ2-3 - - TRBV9 TGTGCCAGCAGCCCCCCCTGGGCTGGGGGGACAGATACGCAGTATTTT CASSPPWAGGTDTQYF
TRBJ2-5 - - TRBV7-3 TGTGCCAGCAGCCCGGGGACACAAGAGACCCAGTACTTC CASSPGTQETQYF
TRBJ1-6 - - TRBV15 TGTGCCACCAGCAGATTAGGGACTGGTTCACCCCTCCACTTT CATSRLGTGSPLHF
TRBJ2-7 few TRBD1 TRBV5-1 TGCGCCAGCAGCCGGGACAGGAGCCTATACTACGAGCAGTACTTC CASSRDRSLYYEQYF
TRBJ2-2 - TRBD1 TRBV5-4 TGTGCCAGCAGCTACAGGGGGCGCACCGGGGAGCTGTTTTTT CASSYRGRTGELFF
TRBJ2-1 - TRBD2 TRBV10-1 TGCGCCAGCCCGGGACTATTCTACAATGAGCAGTTCTTC CASPGLFYNEQFF
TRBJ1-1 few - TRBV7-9 TGTGCCAGCATGAGAGTCAACACTGAAGCTTTCTTT CASMRVNTEAFF
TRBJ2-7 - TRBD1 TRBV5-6 TGTGCCAGCAGCCAAGGACAGGGATGGTCTAGGGAGCAGTACTTC CASSQGQGWSREQYF
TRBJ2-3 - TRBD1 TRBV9 TGTGCCAGCAGCACTCGGACAGGGAGCACAGATACGCAGTATTTT CASSTRTGSTDTQYF
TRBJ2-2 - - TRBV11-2 TGTGCCAGCGGATCCCAGACAGCGAGGAGCACCGGGGAGCTGTTTTTT CASGSQTARSTGELFF
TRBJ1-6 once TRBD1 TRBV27 TGTGCCAGCAGTGACAGGGAGGATTCACCCCTCCACTTT CASSDREDSPLHF
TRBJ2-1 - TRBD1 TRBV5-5 TGTGCCAGCAGCTTTTTGATCGGAGGGACAGGAGACAATGAGCAGTTCTTC CASSFLIGGTGDNEQFF
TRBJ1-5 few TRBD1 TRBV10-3 TGTGCCATCAGCGAGACAGGGGGGATAGGTCAGCCCCAGCATTTT CAISETGGIGQPQHF
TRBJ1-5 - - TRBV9 TGTGCCAGCAGCGTAGGCTCCGGGTTCAATCAGCCCCAGCATTTT CASSVGSGFNQPQHF
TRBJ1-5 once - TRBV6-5 TGTGCCAGCAGTCGGGGGAAACAAATCAGCCCCCAGCATTTT CASSRGKQISPQHF
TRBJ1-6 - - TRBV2 TGTGCCAGCAGTGAAAGGGCGGCAGGGGACCTCTATAATTCACCCCTCCACTTT CASSERAAGDLYNSPLHF
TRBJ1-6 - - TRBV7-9 TGTGCCAGCAGCTCAGGGTATGATTCACCCCTCCACTTT CASSSGYDSPLHF
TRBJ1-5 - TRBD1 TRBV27 TGTGCCAGCAGTTTAACCGCGACAGGGAACAATCAGCCCCAGCATTTT CASSLTATGNNQPQHF
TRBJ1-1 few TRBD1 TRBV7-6 TGTGCCAGCAGCTTAGGTCGACAGGGGCAAGCTTTCTTT CASSLGRQGQAFF
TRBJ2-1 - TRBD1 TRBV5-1 TGCGCCAGCGCATGGGGGACAGGGGGCTCCTACAATGAGCAGTTCTTC CASAWGTGGSYNEQFF
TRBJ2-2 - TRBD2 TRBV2 TGTGCCAGCAGTGATGATAAGCTAGCGGGGGTGGGGGAGCTGTTTTTT CASSDDKLAGVGELFF
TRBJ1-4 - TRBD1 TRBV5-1 TGCGCCAGCAGCCGGGACAGAAATGAAAAACTGTTTTTT CASSRDRNEKLFF
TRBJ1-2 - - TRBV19 TGTGCCAGTAGTTTACAACAGGCCCCCTATGGCTACACCTTC CASSLQQAPYGYTF
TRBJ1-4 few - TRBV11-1 TGTGCCAGCAGCTTAAGAACAAATGAAAAACTGTTTTTT CASSLRTNEKLFF
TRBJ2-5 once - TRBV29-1 TGCAGCGTTGAGGGAAAGCGGAAAGAGACCCAGTACTTC CSVEGKRKETQYF
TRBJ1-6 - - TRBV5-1 TGCGCCAGCAGCTTGGGGTCGGCAGGGTTTTCACCCCTCCACTTT CASSLGSAGFSPLHF
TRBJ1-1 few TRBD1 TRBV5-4 TGTGCCAGCAGCTCTAGGGACAGGGAAGGTCTAGCTTTCTTT CASSSRDREGLAFF